The 13 T cell receptor beta chains reported below all come from one sample, sequenced in a study of early T cells in non-severe SARS-CoV-2 infection. TCRdb used MiXCR to reprocess the 5' RACE reads, holding one entry per CDR3 protein. The sample contains fewer than 85,000 distinct CDR3 sequences, around 12% of which appear only once. The sequenced sample was whole blood. The receptors stem from an adult who was a healthcare worker with PCR-confirmed SARS-CoV-2 infection or an uninfected control (not recorded which).

The genes are TRBV18 and TRBJ2-1; 14 bases are shared with TRBD2. The CDR3 is 16 residues long. Germline CDR1 reads KGHSH; CDR2 reads LQKENI. Losses at the gene ends were 3 bases for V and 8 bases for J; bases not matched to a gene: 6. The CDR3 spells CASSPGLAGGRYEQFF. The CDR3 bases are TGTGCCAGCTCACCCGGACTAGCGGGAGGAAGATATGAGCAGTTCTTC.

This clonotype has more than one count but fewer than ten. The J gene is TRBJ1-4, the V gene TRBV25-1; 7 bases line up with TRBD1. Germline V gene data show CDR1 as MGHDK and CDR2 as SYGVNS. V dropped 6 bases and J dropped 8; count of bases not matched to a gene: 6. The CDR3 has 13 amino acids. The CDR3 spells CASRDRETEKLFF. CDR3 DNA sequence: TGTGCCAGCAGAGACAGGGAAACCGAAAAACTGTTTTTT. The full variable domain, with the rest looked up from reference TRBV25-1 and TRBJ1-4, is EADIYQTPRYLVIGTGKKITLECSQTMGHDKMYWYQQDPGMELHLIHYSYGVNSTEKGDLSSESTVSRIRTEHFPLTLESARPSHTSQYLCASRDRETEKLFFGSGTQLSVL.

This sequence joins TRBV19 and TRBJ2-7; tentatively, D is TRBD1 or TRBD2 (5 bases each). The CDR3 is 15 residues long. V dropped 6 bases and J dropped 7 bases, with 22 bases sitting between them. Germline V CDR1 and CDR2: LNHDA, SQIVND (reference sequence). CDR3 sequence reads: CASSIRTRGLWEQYF. In nucleotides, the CDR3 is TGTGCCAGTAGCATTCGAACTAGGGGCCTTTGGGAGCAGTACTTC.

This clonotype was seen ten or more times. An end of the junction does not agree with germline; a read error may underlie this. This chain uses TRBV7-7 with TRBJ2-1; TRBD2 matches at 7 bases. This CDR3 has 14 residues. Per the germline V gene, CDR1 is SSHAT and CDR2 is FNYEAQ (reference sequence). CDR3 residues: CASSLGTTYNEQFF. DNA for the CDR3: TGTGCTAGCAGCTTAGGGACTACCTACAATGAGCAGTTCTTC.

The chain is built from TRBV6-1 and TRBJ1-2; D call uncertain. Germline V gene sequence: CDR1 MNHNS, CDR2 SASEGT. Trimming left V 9 bases short and J 5 bases short, with 13 bases between. This CDR3 contains 12 residues. The CDR3 reads CARAEDIYGYTF. The CDR3 DNA is TGTGCCAGGGCCGAGGATATTTATGGCTACACCTTC.

This clonotype has only a few counts. This CDR3 reads CASSPPRLEDQETQYF. As DNA, the CDR3 is TGTGCCAGCTCACCACCGAGGCTGGAAGACCAAGAGACCCAGTACTTC. The rearrangement joins TRBV18 to TRBJ2-5; unclear D gene. The CDR3 length is 16 residues. Trimming took 0 bases from V and 0 from J, leaving 11 bases between them. Looked up from germline, CDR1 is KGHSH and CDR2 is LQKENI. The complete variable domain, with remaining parts taken from reference TRBV18 and TRBJ2-5, reads NAGVMQNPRHLVRRRGQEARLRCSPMKGHSHVYWYRQLPEEGLKFMVYLQKENIIDESGMPKERFSAEFPKEGPSILRIQQVVRGDSAAYFCASSPPRLEDQETQYFGPGTRLLVL.

This clonotype has at least ten counts. The chain carries TRBV3-1 and TRBJ1-5; weak D call: TRBD1 (6 bases). The CDR3 is made up of 14 amino acids. Looked up from germline, CDR1 is LGHDT and CDR2 is YNNKEL (reference sequence). V gave up 3 bases and J gave up 7 bases, with 13 bases separating them. CDR3 residues: CASSHILGGQPQHF. The DNA of the CDR3 is TGTGCCAGCAGCCACATCTTAGGGGGACAGCCCCAGCATTTT. Filled out from reference TRBV3-1 and TRBJ1-5, the complete variable domain reads DTAVSQTPKYLVTQMGNDKSIKCEQNLGHDTMYWYKQDSKKFLKIMFSYNNKELIINETVPNRFSPKSPDKAHLNLHINSLELGDSAVYFCASSHILGGQPQHFGDGTRLSIL.

In this sample, this clonotype turned up many times. The V call is TRBV27, the J call TRBJ2-1; 9 bases fit TRBD2. The CDR3 loop spans 16 amino acids. Germline V gives CDR1 MNHEY, CDR2 SMNVEV (reference sequence). Unmatched junction bases numbered 9, after V lost 1 base and J lost 8 bases. Written as DNA, the CDR3 is TGTGCCAGCAGTTTATACGGCGGGAGGGAGATGGATGAGCAGTTCTTC. Its translation: CASSLYGGREMDEQFF.

In this sample, this clonotype turned up many times. This rearrangement joins TRBV7-8 to TRBJ1-2; D might be TRBD1 (5 bases). CDR3 length: 13 amino acids. Germline assignment: CDR1 SGHVS and CDR2 FQNEAQ. Trimming cost V 5 bases and J 2 bases, with 9 bases left between them. The CDR3 nucleotides are TGTGCCAGCAGCCTACAGGAGAACTATGGCTACACCTTC. Translated: CASSLQENYGYTF. The whole variable domain, filled in from reference TRBV7-8 and TRBJ1-2, reads GAGVSQSPRYKVAKRGQDVALRCDPISGHVSLFWYQQALGQGPEFLTYFQNEAQLDKSGLPSDRFFAERPEGSVSTLKIQRTQQEDSAVYLCASSLQENYGYTFGSGTRLTVV.

This clonotype was counted ten times or more. The genes are TRBV29-1 and TRBJ2-1; 8 positions match TRBD1. CDR3 length: 12 residues. J lost 8 bases, V lost 5 bases, and 5 bases had no gene match. In germline, CDR1 is SQVTM, CDR2 ANQGSEA. The DNA for the CDR3 is TGCAGCGTTACAGGGGGTTCTCATGAGCAGTTCTTC. Translating it yields CSVTGGSHEQFF.

Concerning this clonotype itself: Since a much larger clone is just one base distant, this may be a read error. The gene calls are TRBV18 and TRBJ1-1, with D perhaps matching TRBD1 (5 bases). The CDR3 totals 14 residues. Germline CDR1 KGHSH, CDR2 LQKENI. CDR3 sequence: CVSSPPPGRDEAFF. CDR3 bases: TGTGTCAGCTCACCACCTCCGGGGCGAGATGAAGCTTTCTTT.

At least ten counts were recorded for this clonotype. The V gene is TRBV29-1, the J gene TRBJ2-5; D unclear. Germline CDR1 reads SQVTM; CDR2 reads ANQGSEA. There are 13 residues in the CDR3. With 2 bases removed from V and 5 bases from J, the gap between germline ends came to 12 bases. CDR3 sequence (DNA): TGCAGCGTTGAAATTACCCTTCGGGAGACCCAGTACTTC. This translates into CSVEITLRETQYF.

This clonotype has only a few counts. CDR3 in amino acids: CSARIGSGDHKPSTDTQYF. Here the CDR3 DNA reads TGCAGTGCTAGGATTGGTAGCGGGGACCACAAACCGAGCACAGATACGCAGTATTTT. V and J are TRBV20-1 and TRBJ2-3; 8 bases line up with TRBD2. The CDR3 is made up of 19 amino acids. V was clipped by 3 bases and J by 0 bases; unmatched bases: 17. Germline values: CDR1 DFQATT, CDR2 SNEGSKA (reference sequence).